Each of the 10 T cell receptor beta chains below was sequenced from the same sample in a study of T cell repertoires in cytomegalovirus infection (dated by TCRdb to 2018 to 2020). This sample was sequenced with an Illumina HiSeq 1500. TCRdb itself trimmed the public reads at Q25 with fastp, ran MiXCR and retained productive beta chains. Every entry covers one CDR3 protein and lists the most common genes and DNA from its rows. The table for this sample lists fewer than 250,000 distinct CDR3 sequences; approximately 22% of them were counted only once. Of the sample, about 20% is held by the ten largest clones. Specimen: CD8+ T cells from PBMCs. These receptors came from a human donor in good health (CMV status not recorded). Some clones in this sample may be carry-over from other donors' samples.

This clonotype was picked up many times. The rearrangement uses TRBV20-1 and TRBJ1-1; weak D call: TRBD1 (5 bases). CDR3 size: 13 residues. Trimming pared 3 bases from V and 8 bases from J, leaving 16 bases between. Germline V gene data show CDR1 as DFQATT and CDR2 as SNEGSKA (reference sequence). This chain's CDR3 is CSAREGTIWEAFF. In nucleotides, the CDR3 is TGCAGTGCTAGGGAGGGGACCATCTGGGAAGCTTTCTTT.

The chain employs TRBV28 and TRBJ2-7, with TRBD2 as a possible D gene (5 bases). Per germline, CDR1 MDHEN and CDR2 SYDVKM. This CDR3 contains 13 residues. The V and J ends lost 5 bases and 4 bases respectively, with 12 bases between them. The CDR3 is CASSPFRTYEQYF. CDR3 DNA: TGTGCCAGCAGTCCCTTTAGGACTTACGAGCAGTACTTC.

This clonotype was seen a handful of times. The rearrangement links TRBV20-1 to TRBJ1-5, with D hard to call. The V end was cut by 3 bases, the J end by 2 bases, with 14 bases between. Germline CDR1 and CDR2: DFQATT and SNEGSKA (reference sequence). The CDR3 spans 15 residues. CDR3: CSASSWGAGNQPQHF. The DNA for the CDR3 is TGCAGTGCTAGTAGTTGGGGTGCTGGCAATCAGCCCCAGCATTTT.

This clonotype was found many times. The rearrangement joins TRBV19 to TRBJ1-1; D call uncertain. The CDR3 spans 13 residues. With 5 bases removed from V and 5 bases from J, the gap between germline ends came to 12 bases. CDR1 is LNHDA, CDR2 SQIVND, per germline (reference sequence). The CDR3 loop reads CASSVPGGTEAFF. CDR3 DNA sequence: TGTGCCAGTAGTGTCCCGGGTGGAACTGAAGCTTTCTTT.

This clonotype has more than one count but fewer than ten. The CDR3 loop reads CSVVMGLYTEAFF. The CDR3 region has the DNA TGCAGCGTTGTGATGGGACTCTACACTGAAGCTTTCTTT. The chain uses TRBV29-1 and TRBJ1-1; tentative D call: TRBD1 (5 bases). The CDR3 spans 13 residues. Germline-derived CDR1 and CDR2 are SQVTM and ANQGSEA. The V and J ends lost 4 bases and 3 bases respectively, with 12 bases between them.

There are a few counts of this clonotype. The genes are TRBV10-2 and TRBJ1-2; no firm D call. This CDR3 spans 13 amino acids. V shed 2 bases and J shed 8 bases, with 12 bases lying between them. The V gene's germline CDR1 is WSHSY and CDR2 SAAADI. The DNA of the CDR3 is TGCGCCAGCAGTGAGCGGACTCTTTGGGGCTACACCTTC. Translated, it gives CASSERTLWGYTF.

The sample holds many counts of this clonotype. V gene TRBV7-7 combines with J gene TRBJ2-5; TRBD1 matches at 8 bases. The CDR3 length is 14 residues. J lost 5 bases, V lost 4 bases, and 6 bases had no gene match. CDR1 SSHAT and CDR2 FNYEAQ come from the germline V gene (reference sequence). CDR3 sequence (DNA): TGTGCCAGCAGCTGGGGGACAGGTCTGGAGACCCAGTACTTC. Translated, it gives CASSWGTGLETQYF.

This clonotype was recorded many times. The J gene is TRBJ2-2, the V gene TRBV12-3 or TRBV12-4; 12 positions match TRBD1. The ends lost 3 bases at V and 3 bases at J; junction bases unmatched: 2. The CDR3 sequence is 16 residues long. Here the CDR3 reads CASSLWDRGHTGELFF. The CDR3 DNA sequence: TGTGCCAGCAGTTTGTGGGACAGGGGGCACACCGGGGAGCTGTTTTTT.

This clonotype was seen a few times. The genes are TRBV19 and TRBJ1-1, with 9 bases lining up with TRBD1. The length of the CDR3 is 16 residues. J was trimmed by 1 base and V by 5 bases; bases with no gene match: 8. Germline V gene lookup returns CDR1 LNHDA and CDR2 SQIVND (reference sequence). CDR3 region: CASSAGQGIGNTEAFF. In DNA form, the CDR3 reads TGTGCCAGTAGTGCCGGACAGGGGATAGGGAACACTGAAGCTTTCTTT. Full variable domain (missing parts from reference TRBV19 and TRBJ1-1): DGGITQSPKYLFRKEGQNVTLSCEQNLNHDAMYWYRQDPGQGLRLIYYSQIVNDFQKGDIAEGYSVSREKKESFPLTVTSAQKNPTAFYLCASSAGQGIGNTEAFFGQGTRLTVV.

This clonotype has only a few counts. The rearrangement uses TRBV4-2 and TRBJ2-4, with D possibly called TRBD1 or TRBD2 (6 bases each). V lost 0 bases and J 7 bases, leaving 16 bases between the germline ends. The CDR3 covers 16 residues. Looked up from germline, CDR1 is LGHNA and CDR2 is YNFKEQ. The CDR3 spells CASSQERGAGLNIQYF. The CDR3 region has the DNA TGTGCCAGCAGCCAAGAGAGGGGGGCCGGATTGAACATTCAGTACTTC.